This section outlines one T cell receptor (beta chain) sequence together with its context. Its antigen is not known. The V end lost 0 bases, the J end lost 7 bases, and 16 bases lay between the germline ends. CDR1 and CDR2 from the germline V gene are DFQATT and SNEGSKA (reference sequence). The CDR3 is made up of 15 amino acids. The sample originates from a study of blood T cells in healthy people across ages. Regarding the study as a whole: Relative to aged donors, long-lived donors carried more naive CD4+ cells and displayed higher diversity.

A sample-barcoded 5' primer and a J-beta primer mix were used in a second PCR of about 7 to 12 cycles. TCRdb used MiXCR to reprocess the 5' RACE reads, holding one entry per CDR3 protein. The table includes around 850,000 distinct CDR3 sequences, about 37% detected once. Sequenced: blood. The V call is TRBV20-1, the J call TRBJ2-1, with D maybe TRBD1 (7 bases). This clonotype was sampled from a man younger than 35 in good health. CDR3 DNA: TGCAGTGCTAGAGATTTGGAGGGGGCTGTTAATGAGCAGTTCTTC. It encodes CSARDLEGAVNEQFF.